The T cell receptor (beta chain) described here comes from a study of beta chain features in type 1 diabetes. General study results and limits: TCRB CDR3s were moderately but significantly shorter in Type 1 diabetes patients in all four CD4+ subsets. Patients showed naive, central memory and Treg TCRB repertoires that appeared more similar than those of healthy donors.

Trimming removed 5 bases from V and 7 bases from J, with 12 bases in between. This CDR3 region has 13 residues. Germline CDR1 is SGHTA and CDR2 is FQGNSA. The whole isolated RNA underwent reverse transcription, so sequencing captured expressed TCRB transcripts. Method: immunoSEQ multiplex PCR; TCRdb's copy keeps in-frame clones and lacks some. Of some 240,000 clones listed, approximately 11% were seen once; the top ten hold 1% to 1.5%. Every donor provided one heparinised blood draw, which averaged approximately 100 mL. Worth noting for this clone: The antigen is undetermined.

This sequence originates from a man between 18 and 35 years old in good health. V is TRBV7-2 and J is TRBJ1-5, with D possibly TRBD1 on 5 matching bases. Sequenced: central memory CD4+ T cells from blood. For the CDR3, the DNA is TGTGCCAGCAGCGAGGGGAGGTTGCAGCCCCAGCATTTT. This codes for CASSEGRLQPQHF. Full variable domain (missing parts from reference TRBV7-2 and TRBJ1-5): GAGVSQSPSNKVTEKGKDVELRCDPISGHTALYWYRQSLGQGLEFLIYFQGNSAPDKSGLPSDRFSAERTGGSVSTLTIQRTQQEDSAVYLCASSEGRLQPQHFGDGTRLSIL.